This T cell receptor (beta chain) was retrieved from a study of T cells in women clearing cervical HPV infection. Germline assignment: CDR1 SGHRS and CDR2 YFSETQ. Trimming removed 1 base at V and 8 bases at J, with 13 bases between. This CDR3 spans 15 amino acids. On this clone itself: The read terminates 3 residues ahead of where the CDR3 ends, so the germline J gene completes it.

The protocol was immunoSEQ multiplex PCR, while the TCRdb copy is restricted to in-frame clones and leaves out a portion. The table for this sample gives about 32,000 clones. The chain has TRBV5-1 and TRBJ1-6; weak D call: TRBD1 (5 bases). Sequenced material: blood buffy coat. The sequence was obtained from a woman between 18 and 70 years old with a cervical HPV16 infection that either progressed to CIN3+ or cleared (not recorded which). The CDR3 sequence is CASSLLGPFDSPLHF. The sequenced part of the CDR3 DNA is TGCGCCAGCAGCTTGTTGGGGCCTTTTGATTCACCC. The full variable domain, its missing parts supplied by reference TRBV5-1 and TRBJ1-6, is KAGVTQTPRYLIKTRGQQVTLSCSPISGHRSVSWYQQTPGQGLQFLFEYFSETQRNKGNFPGRFSGRQFSNSRSEMNVSTLELGDSALYLCASSLLGPFDSPLHFGNGTRLTVT.